These 19 T cell receptor beta chains came from one sample sequenced in a study of T cells in Graves' hyperthyroidism and ophthalmopathy. The CDR3 regions of TCR beta were amplified from RNA transcripts. The HTBI primer set was used in a first-round RT-PCR of the TCR CDR3. TCRdb used MiXCR to reprocess the multiplex PCR reads, holding one entry per CDR3 protein. Found here are nearly 600,000 distinct CDR3 sequences, roughly 13% of them singletons; the top ten hold less than 6%. Sequencing was carried out using blood. Receptors originate from a woman aged 25 to 39 with Graves' hyperthyroidism that later progressed to Graves' ophthalmopathy.

V is TRBV2 and J is TRBJ2-4; TRBD2 matches 7 bases. Per germline, CDR1 SNHLY and CDR2 FYNNEI. Trimming cost V 6 bases and J 15 bases; bases outside gene matches: 8. The CDR3 has 11 amino acids. CDR3 region: CASSQETGGYF. The CDR3 DNA follows: TGTGCCAGCAGCCAAGAAACGGGGGGGTACTTC.

This clonotype was recorded at least ten times. J is TRBJ2-7 and V is TRBV19; maybe TRBD1 (6 bases). Per germline, CDR1 LNHDA and CDR2 SQIVND (reference sequence). The CDR3 contains 12 residues. Trimming pared 6 bases from V and 7 bases from J, leaving 13 bases between. CDR3 region: CASRKTGSEQYF. CDR3 DNA sequence: TGTGCCAGTAGGAAGACAGGATCGGAGCAGTACTTC.

This clonotype was observed at least ten times. The gene calls are TRBV20-1 and TRBJ2-2, with 9 bases aligning to TRBD1. This CDR3 is built from 14 residues. Trimming removed 5 bases from V and 6 bases from J; junction bases left unmatched: 7. The germline V gene has CDR1 DFQATT and CDR2 SNEGSKA (reference sequence). CDR3 coding DNA: TGCAGTGCTGCCGGGACAGGGTACGCCGGGGAGCTGTTTTTT. It yields the protein CSAAGTGYAGELFF.

The chain recombines TRBV6-1 with TRBJ1-1, with 9 bases aligning to TRBD1. The CDR3 is 15 residues long. Germline loops: CDR1 MNHNS, CDR2 SASEGT. V shed 4 bases, J shed 6 bases, and the junction held 9 bases outside the gene matches. CDR3 region: CASSGGSQGAAEAFF. The CDR3, as DNA: TGTGCCAGCAGTGGCGGATCACAGGGGGCCGCTGAAGCTTTCTTT.

The J gene is TRBJ2-5, the V gene TRBV7-2, with 7 bases lining up with TRBD1. This CDR3 is built from 15 residues. Germline CDR1 is SGHTA and CDR2 is FQGNSA. Trimming at V came to 0 bases and at J to 6 bases, leaving 7 bases not matched to a gene. For the CDR3, the DNA is TGTGCCAGCAGCTTAGCCAGGGGGTTTATCCAGACCCAGTACTTC. Its translation: CASSLARGFIQTQYF.

There are many counts of this clonotype. The genes are TRBV28 and TRBJ1-2; D remains ambiguous. Germline loops: CDR1 MDHEN, CDR2 SYDVKM. V shed 2 bases and J shed 4 bases, with 11 bases lying between them. The CDR3 covers 14 residues. CDR3 in amino acids: CASSLRRVPYGYTF. CDR3 DNA sequence: TGTGCCAGCAGTTTACGGAGGGTTCCCTATGGCTACACCTTC.

J is TRBJ2-4 and V is TRBV19; no clear D. CDR1 and CDR2 (germline): LNHDA, SQIVND (reference sequence). The V gene lost 2 bases and the J gene lost 0 bases, with 14 bases spanning the gap. The CDR3 runs to 17 residues. In DNA, the CDR3 is TGTGCCAGTAGTATATCGTGGGCGGTTCTAGCCAAAAACATTCAGTACTTC. It yields the protein CASSISWAVLAKNIQYF.

CDR3 protein: CASRLDREANQPQHF. CDR3 DNA: TGTGCCAGCAGACTCGACAGGGAAGCCAATCAGCCCCAGCATTTT. The chain joins TRBV4-2 to TRBJ1-5, with TRBD1 matching over 7 bases. Germline values: CDR1 LGHNA, CDR2 YNFKEQ. There are 15 residues in the CDR3. V gave up 6 bases and J gave up 3 bases; unmatched junction bases: 8.

This clonotype has just a few counts. This chain links TRBV18 with TRBJ2-7, with D hard to call. The V end was cut by 3 bases, the J end by 0 bases, with 15 bases between. Germline CDR1 reads KGHSH; CDR2 reads LQKENI. The CDR3 totals 16 residues. In DNA, the CDR3 is TGTGCCAGCTCACCTGGGGTCCGTCTCTCCTCCTACGAGCAGTACTTC. This codes for CASSPGVRLSSYEQYF.

A note on this clonotype: A clone one base away is much larger, so this may be a read error. The V and J genes are TRBV11-3 and TRBJ2-1; the match to TRBD2 covers 12 bases. CDR1 and CDR2 from the germline V gene are SGHNT and YENEEA. The CDR3 has 16 amino acids. CDR3 region: CASSLRLAGDSNGQFF. CDR3 DNA sequence: TGTGCCAGCAGTCTAAGACTAGCGGGGGATAGCAATGGGCAGTTCTTC.

This clonotype was observed a handful of times. The V and J genes are TRBV30 and TRBJ2-3; 7 bases match TRBD1. Losses at the gene ends were 3 bases for V and 5 bases for J; bases not matched to a gene: 8. Germline CDR1 is GTSNPN and CDR2 is SVGIG (reference sequence). The CDR3 length is 14 residues. The CDR3 region has the DNA TGTGCCTGGAGCAAGGGGGCTACTGTAGATACGCAGTATTTT. Amino acids: CAWSKGATVDTQYF. The entire variable domain, with the rest obtained from reference TRBV30 and TRBJ2-3, is as follows: SQTIHQWPATLVQPVGSPLSLECTVEGTSNPNLYWYRQAAGRGLQLLFYSVGIGQISSEVPQNLSASRPQDRQFILSSKKLLLSDSGFYLCAWSKGATVDTQYFGPGTRLTVL.

This clonotype was picked up many times. The V gene is TRBV28, the J gene TRBJ2-3; a possible D gene is TRBD2 (6 bases). CDR1 and CDR2 (germline): MDHEN, SYDVKM. Trimming stripped 7 bases from V and 2 bases from J, with 13 bases between. The CDR3 extends over 14 amino acids. The CDR3 DNA reads TGTGCCAGCAATCCGGGACTCCTCACAGATACGCAGTATTTT. It translates to CASNPGLLTDTQYF.

This clonotype came up a few times. The chain employs TRBV20-1 and TRBJ1-4, with D perhaps matching TRBD1 (5 bases). Germline values: CDR1 DFQATT, CDR2 SNEGSKA (reference sequence). The CDR3 totals 15 residues. The V and J ends lost 3 bases and 0 bases respectively, with 11 bases between them. For the CDR3, the DNA is TGCAGTGCTAGGGTGGGGGGGGCAACTAATGAAAAACTGTTTTTT. Protein: CSARVGGATNEKLFF.

This clonotype was detected many times. This chain joins TRBV12-3 or TRBV12-4 and TRBJ1-1; no clear D. Between the trimmed V and J ends, which lost 7 bases and 6 bases, there was a span of 12 bases. The CDR3 consists of 12 residues. CDR3 coding DNA: TGTGCCAGCACCCTAGGGTCTTCTGAAGCTTTCTTT. This gives the protein CASTLGSSEAFF.

This clonotype was recorded at least ten times. V usage is TRBV5-1 and J usage is TRBJ1-1, with 10 positions matching TRBD1. Unmatched junction bases numbered 5, after V lost 4 bases and J lost 5 bases. The germline gives CDR1 SGHRS, CDR2 YFSETQ. The CDR3 sequence is 14 residues long. The CDR3 sequence: CASSTGQGRTEAFF. CDR3 DNA: TGCGCCAGCAGCACGGGACAGGGGAGGACTGAAGCTTTCTTT.

This clonotype was picked up many times. The chain employs TRBV11-2 and TRBJ1-1, with D tentatively TRBD1 (6 bases). This CDR3 is built from 15 residues. Germline-derived CDR1 and CDR2 are SGHAT and FQNNGV. V dropped 6 bases and J dropped 7 bases, with 21 bases sitting between them. CDR3 loop: CASSQQGGGHYEAFF. Written as DNA, the CDR3 is TGTGCCAGCAGTCAACAGGGCGGCGGACACTATGAAGCTTTCTTT.

The chain is built from TRBV7-3 and TRBJ2-5; unclear D gene. With 3 bases removed from V and 5 bases from J, the gap between germline ends came to 10 bases. The CDR3 is 13 amino acids. CDR1 SGHTA and CDR2 FQGTGA come from the germline V gene. For the CDR3, the DNA is TGTGCCAGCAGCTTTACAAGCTACGAGACCCAGTACTTC. Protein product: CASSFTSYETQYF.

This clonotype was counted only a few times. The chain links TRBV19 to TRBJ2-7, with TRBD2 matching over 8 bases. The germline V gene encodes CDR1 LNHDA and CDR2 SQIVND (reference sequence). The length of the CDR3 is 16 residues. With 5 bases clipped from V and 3 bases from J, the junction kept 12 bases outside the gene matches. CDR3 in amino acids: CASSSQPGLVRYEQYF. CDR3 coding DNA: TGTGCCAGTAGTTCTCAACCGGGACTAGTCCGCTACGAGCAGTACTTC.

The chain recombines TRBV9 with TRBJ2-5; D unresolved. The CDR3 runs to 16 residues. Trimming left V 2 bases short and J 0 bases short, with 14 bases between. Germline CDR1 and CDR2: SGDLS and YYNGEE. CDR3 coding DNA: TGTGCCAGCAGCGTCTCCCCGACCGTTAACCAAGAGACCCAGTACTTC. Its protein product is CASSVSPTVNQETQYF.